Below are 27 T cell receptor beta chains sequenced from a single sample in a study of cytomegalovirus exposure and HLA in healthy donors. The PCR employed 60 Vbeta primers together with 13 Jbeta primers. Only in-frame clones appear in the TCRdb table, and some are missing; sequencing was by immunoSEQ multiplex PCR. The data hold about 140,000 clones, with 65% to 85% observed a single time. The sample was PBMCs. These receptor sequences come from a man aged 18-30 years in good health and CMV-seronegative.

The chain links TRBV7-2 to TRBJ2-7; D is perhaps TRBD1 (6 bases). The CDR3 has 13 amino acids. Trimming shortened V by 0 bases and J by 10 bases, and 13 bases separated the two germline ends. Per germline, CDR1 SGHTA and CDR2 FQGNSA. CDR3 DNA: TGTGCCAGCAGCTTAGCGACAGGAACGGAACAGTACTTC. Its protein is CASSLATGTEQYF.

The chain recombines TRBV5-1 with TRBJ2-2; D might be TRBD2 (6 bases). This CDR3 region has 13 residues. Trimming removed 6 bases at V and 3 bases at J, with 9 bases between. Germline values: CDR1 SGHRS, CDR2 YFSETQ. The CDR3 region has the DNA TGCGCCAGCACGTCGGGGGACACCGGGGAGCTGTTTTTT. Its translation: CASTSGDTGELFF.

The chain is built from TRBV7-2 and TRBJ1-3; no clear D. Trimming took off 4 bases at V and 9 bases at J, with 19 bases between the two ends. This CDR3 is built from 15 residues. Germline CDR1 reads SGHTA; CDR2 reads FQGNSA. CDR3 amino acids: CASSYGSQSFGTIYF. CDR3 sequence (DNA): TGTGCCAGCAGCTATGGGAGTCAGTCGTTCGGCACCATATATTTT.

The CDR3 spells CASSFQGVQAGELFF. The CDR3 DNA follows: TGTGCCAGCAGTTTCCAGGGGGTACAAGCCGGGGAGCTGTTTTTT. V gene TRBV27 combines with J gene TRBJ2-2; the match to TRBD1 covers 7 bases. Trimming took 3 bases from V and 6 from J; bases not matched to a gene: 7. The CDR3 runs to 15 residues. Germline V CDR1 and CDR2: MNHEY, SMNVEV (reference sequence).

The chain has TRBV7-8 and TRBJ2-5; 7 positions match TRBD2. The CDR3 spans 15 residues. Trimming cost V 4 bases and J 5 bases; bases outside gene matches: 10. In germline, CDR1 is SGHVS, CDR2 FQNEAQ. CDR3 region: CASSSAGGTGETQYF. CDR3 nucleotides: TGTGCCAGCAGCTCAGCCGGGGGGACGGGGGAGACCCAGTACTTC.

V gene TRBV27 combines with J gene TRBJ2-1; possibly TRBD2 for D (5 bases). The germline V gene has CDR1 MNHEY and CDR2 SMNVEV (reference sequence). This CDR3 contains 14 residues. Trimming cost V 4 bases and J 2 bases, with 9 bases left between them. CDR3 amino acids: CASSSSGAYNEQFF. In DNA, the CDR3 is TGTGCCAGCAGTTCCTCCGGGGCCTACAATGAGCAGTTCTTC.

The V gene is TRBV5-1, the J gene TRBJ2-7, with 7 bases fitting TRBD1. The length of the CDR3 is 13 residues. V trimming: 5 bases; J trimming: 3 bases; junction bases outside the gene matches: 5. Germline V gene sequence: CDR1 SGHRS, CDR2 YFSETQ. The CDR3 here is CASSPGQNYEQYF. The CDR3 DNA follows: TGCGCCAGCAGTCCGGGACAGAACTACGAGCAGTACTTC.

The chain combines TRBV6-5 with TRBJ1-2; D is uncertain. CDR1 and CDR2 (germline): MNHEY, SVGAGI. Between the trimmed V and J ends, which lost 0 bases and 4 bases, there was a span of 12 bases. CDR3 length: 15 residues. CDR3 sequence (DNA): TGTGCCAGCAGTTACTCGAGAGAGCGGTCCTATGGCTACACCTTC. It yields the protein CASSYSRERSYGYTF.

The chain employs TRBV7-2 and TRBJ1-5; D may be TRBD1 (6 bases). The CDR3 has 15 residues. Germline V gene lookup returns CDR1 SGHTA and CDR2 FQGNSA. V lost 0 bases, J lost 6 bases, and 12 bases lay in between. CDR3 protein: CASSLAPRGSQPQHF. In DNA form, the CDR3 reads TGTGCCAGCAGCTTAGCCCCCAGGGGAAGTCAGCCCCAGCATTTT.

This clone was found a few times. The CDR3 spells CASSSTGSGEAFF. CDR3 coding DNA: TGCGCCAGCAGTTCGACAGGGTCTGGGGAAGCTTTCTTT. The rearrangement uses TRBV5-1 and TRBJ1-1, with TRBD1 matching over 7 bases. Germline V CDR1 and CDR2: SGHRS, YFSETQ. J gave up 8 bases and V 5 bases, and 9 bases lay outside the gene matches. CDR3 length: 13 residues.

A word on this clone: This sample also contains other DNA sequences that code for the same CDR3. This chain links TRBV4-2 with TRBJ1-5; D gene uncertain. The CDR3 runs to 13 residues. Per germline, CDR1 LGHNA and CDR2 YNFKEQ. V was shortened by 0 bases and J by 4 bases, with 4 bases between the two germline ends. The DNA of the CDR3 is TGTGCCAGCAGCCAAGACAGGAATCAGCCCCAGCATTTT. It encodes CASSQDRNQPQHF.

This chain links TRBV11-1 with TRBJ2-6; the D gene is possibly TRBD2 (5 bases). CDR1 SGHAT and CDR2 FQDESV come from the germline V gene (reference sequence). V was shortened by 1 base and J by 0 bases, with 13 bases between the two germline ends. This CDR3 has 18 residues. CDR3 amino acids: CASSLGPGSYSGANVLTF. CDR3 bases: TGTGCCAGCAGCTTAGGACCGGGATCCTACTCTGGGGCCAACGTCCTGACTTTC. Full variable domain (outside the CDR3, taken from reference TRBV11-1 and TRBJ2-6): EAEVAQSPRYKITEKSQAVAFWCDPISGHATLYWYRQILGQGPELLVQFQDESVVDDSQLPKDRFSAERLKGVDSTLKIQPAELGDSAMYLCASSLGPGSYSGANVLTFGAGSRLTVL.

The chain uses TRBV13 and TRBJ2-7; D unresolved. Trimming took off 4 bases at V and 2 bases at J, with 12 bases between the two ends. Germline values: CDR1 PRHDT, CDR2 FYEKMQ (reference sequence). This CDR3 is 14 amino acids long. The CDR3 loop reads CASSSTDLPYEQYF. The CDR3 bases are TGTGCCAGCAGCTCCACAGACCTACCCTACGAGCAGTACTTC.

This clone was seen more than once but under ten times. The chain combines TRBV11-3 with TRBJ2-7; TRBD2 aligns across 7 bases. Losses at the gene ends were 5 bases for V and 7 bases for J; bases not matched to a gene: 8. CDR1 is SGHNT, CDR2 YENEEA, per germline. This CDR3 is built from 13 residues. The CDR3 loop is CASSPRAAGEQYF. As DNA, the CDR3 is TGTGCCAGCAGCCCACGGGCAGCGGGAGAGCAGTACTTC.

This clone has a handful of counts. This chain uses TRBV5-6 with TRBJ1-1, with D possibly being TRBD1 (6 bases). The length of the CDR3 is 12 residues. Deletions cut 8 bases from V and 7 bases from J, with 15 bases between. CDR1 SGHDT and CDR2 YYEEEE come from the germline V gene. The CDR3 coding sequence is TGTGCCAGTAGCCAGGGGTTGGGTGAAGCTTTCTTT. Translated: CASSQGLGEAFF.

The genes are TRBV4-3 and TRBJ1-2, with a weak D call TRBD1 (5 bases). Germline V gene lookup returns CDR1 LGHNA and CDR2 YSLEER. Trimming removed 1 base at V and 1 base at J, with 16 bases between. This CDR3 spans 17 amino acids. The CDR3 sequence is CASSQAGRGANNYGYTF. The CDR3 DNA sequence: TGCGCCAGCAGCCAAGCCGGGAGAGGGGCGAATAACTATGGCTACACCTTC.

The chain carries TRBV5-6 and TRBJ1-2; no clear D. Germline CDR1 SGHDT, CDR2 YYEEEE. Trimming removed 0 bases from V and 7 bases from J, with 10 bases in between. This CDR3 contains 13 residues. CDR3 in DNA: TGTGCCAGCAGCTTGGTACAAACACCTGGCTACACCTTC. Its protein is CASSLVQTPGYTF.

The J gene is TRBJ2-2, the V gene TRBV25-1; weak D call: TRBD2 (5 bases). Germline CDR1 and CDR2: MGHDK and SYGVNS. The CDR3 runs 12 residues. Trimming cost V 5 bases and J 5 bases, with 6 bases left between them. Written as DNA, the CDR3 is TGTGCCAGCAGTCGGGGAACCGGGGAGCTGTTTTTT. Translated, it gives CASSRGTGELFF.

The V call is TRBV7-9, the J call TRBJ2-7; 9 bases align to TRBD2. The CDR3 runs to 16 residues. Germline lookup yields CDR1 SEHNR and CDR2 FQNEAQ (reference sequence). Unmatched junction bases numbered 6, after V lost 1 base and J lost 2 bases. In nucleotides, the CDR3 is TGTGCCAGCAGCTTAGGAGCTAGCGGGGTCGCCTACGAGCAGTACTTC. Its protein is CASSLGASGVAYEQYF. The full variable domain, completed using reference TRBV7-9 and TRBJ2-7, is DTGVSQNPRHKITKRGQNVTFRCDPISEHNRLYWYRQTLGQGPEFLTYFQNEAQLEKSRLLSDRFSAERPKGSFSTLEIQRTEQGDSAMYLCASSLGASGVAYEQYFGPGTRLTVT.

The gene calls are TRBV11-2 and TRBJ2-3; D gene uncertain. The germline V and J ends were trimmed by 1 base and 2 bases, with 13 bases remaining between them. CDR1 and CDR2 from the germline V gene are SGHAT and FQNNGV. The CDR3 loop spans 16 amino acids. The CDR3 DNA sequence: TGTGCCAGCAGCTTAGGGGCAAACGATAACACAGATACGCAGTATTTT. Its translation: CASSLGANDNTDTQYF.

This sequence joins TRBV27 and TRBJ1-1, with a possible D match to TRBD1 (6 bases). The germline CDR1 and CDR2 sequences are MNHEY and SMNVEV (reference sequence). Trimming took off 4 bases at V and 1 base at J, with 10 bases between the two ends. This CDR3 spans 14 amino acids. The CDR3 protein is CASSWTARNTEAFF. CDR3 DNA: TGTGCCAGCAGTTGGACAGCGAGGAACACTGAAGCTTTCTTT.

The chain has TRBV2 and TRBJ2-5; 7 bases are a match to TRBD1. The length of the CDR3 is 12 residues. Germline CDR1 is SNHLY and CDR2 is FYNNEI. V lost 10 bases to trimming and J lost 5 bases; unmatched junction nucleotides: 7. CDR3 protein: CATTGTGETQYF. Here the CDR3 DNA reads TGTGCCACGACAGGGACGGGGGAGACCCAGTACTTC.

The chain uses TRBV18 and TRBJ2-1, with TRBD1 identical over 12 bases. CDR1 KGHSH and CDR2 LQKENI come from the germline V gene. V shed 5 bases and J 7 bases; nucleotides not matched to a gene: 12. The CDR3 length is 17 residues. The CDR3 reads CASSTLVLGQGANEQFF. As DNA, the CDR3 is TGTGCCAGCTCAACCCTCGTATTGGGACAGGGGGCAAATGAGCAGTTCTTC.

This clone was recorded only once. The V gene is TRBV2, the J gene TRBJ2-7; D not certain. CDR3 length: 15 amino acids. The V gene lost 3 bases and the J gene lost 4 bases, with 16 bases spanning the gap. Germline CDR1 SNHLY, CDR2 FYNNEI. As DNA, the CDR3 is TGTGCCAGCAGTGATTACCGCTACCAAAATTACGAGCAGTACTTC. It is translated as CASSDYRYQNYEQYF.

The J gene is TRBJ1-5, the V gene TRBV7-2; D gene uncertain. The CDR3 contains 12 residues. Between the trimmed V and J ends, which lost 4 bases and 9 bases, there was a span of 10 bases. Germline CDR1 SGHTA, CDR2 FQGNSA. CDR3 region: CASSSTGRPQHF. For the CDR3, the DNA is TGTGCCAGCAGCTCGACCGGGAGGCCCCAGCATTTT.

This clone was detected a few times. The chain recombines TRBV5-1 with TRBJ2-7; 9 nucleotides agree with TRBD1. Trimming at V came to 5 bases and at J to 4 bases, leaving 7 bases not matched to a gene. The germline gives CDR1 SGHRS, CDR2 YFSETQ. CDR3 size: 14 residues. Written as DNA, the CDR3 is TGCGCCAGCAGACAGGGACAGGGAGGGTACGAGCAGTACTTC. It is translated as CASRQGQGGYEQYF.

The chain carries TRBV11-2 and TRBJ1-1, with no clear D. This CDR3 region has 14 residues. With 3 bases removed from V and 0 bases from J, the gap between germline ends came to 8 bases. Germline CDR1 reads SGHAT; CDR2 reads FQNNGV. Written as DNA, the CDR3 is TGTGCCAGCAGCTTTCCCCCCATGAACACTGAAGCTTTCTTT. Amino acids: CASSFPPMNTEAFF.